A single sample gave rise to the 29 T cell receptor beta chains below, sequenced in a study of T cell responses to AZD1222 COVID-19 vaccine. The repertoire was sequenced with immunoSEQ multiplex PCR; TCRdb's copy has only in-frame clones and lacks some. The top ten hold 5.5% to 7.5% of the sample, which has over 95,000 clones, about nine tenths seen once. The starting material was peripheral blood, obtained 28 days after the second AZD1222 dose. The receptors originated from an adult who received the AZD1222 COVID-19 vaccine.

The chain uses TRBV18 and TRBJ2-3, with D hard to call. V lost 6 bases to trimming and J lost 0 bases, with 10 bases between them. Germline V CDR1 and CDR2: KGHSH, LQKENI. The CDR3 is made up of 14 amino acids. CDR3 bases: TGTGCCAGCTCGAACCTTGACAGCACAGATACGCAGTATTTT. This gives the protein CASSNLDSTDTQYF. Full variable domain (missing parts from reference TRBV18 and TRBJ2-3): NAGVMQNPRHLVRRRGQEARLRCSPMKGHSHVYWYRQLPEEGLKFMVYLQKENIIDESGMPKERFSAEFPKEGPSILRIQQVVRGDSAAYFCASSNLDSTDTQYFGPGTRLTVL.

In this sample, this clone turned up once. V gene TRBV12-5 combines with J gene TRBJ1-3; TRBD1 is a possible D gene (6 bases). V was pared by 0 bases and J by 4 bases, with 19 bases between. The CDR3 is 18 amino acids. The germline V gene has CDR1 LGHNT and CDR2 FRNRAP. The CDR3: CASGLVGGRGFEGNTIYF. In DNA, the CDR3 is TGTGCTAGTGGTTTGGTAGGGGGGCGGGGTTTTGAAGGAAACACCATATATTTT.

V is TRBV19 and J is TRBJ1-5, with unresolved D. Trimming shortened V by 9 bases and J by 0 bases, and 21 bases separated the two germline ends. The CDR3 contains 17 residues. Germline CDR1 LNHDA, CDR2 SQIVND (reference sequence). The CDR3 spells CASRPEGTSISNQPQHF. The CDR3 bases are TGTGCCAGCAGACCTGAGGGAACATCCATTAGCAATCAGCCCCAGCATTTT. The full variable domain, its missing parts supplied by reference TRBV19 and TRBJ1-5, is DGGITQSPKYLFRKEGQNVTLSCEQNLNHDAMYWYRQDPGQGLRLIYYSQIVNDFQKGDIAEGYSVSREKKESFPLTVTSAQKNPTAFYLCASRPEGTSISNQPQHFGDGTRLSIL.

The V gene is TRBV6-2 or TRBV6-3, the J gene TRBJ1-5; D remains ambiguous. The CDR3 spans 13 residues. Trimming cost V 2 bases and J 4 bases, with 6 bases left between them. The germline V gene has CDR1 MNHEY and CDR2 SVGEGT. The CDR3 here is CASSYGGNQPQHF. The CDR3, as DNA: TGTGCCAGCAGTTACGGCGGGAATCAGCCCCAGCATTTT.

This chain joins TRBV28 and TRBJ1-2; maybe TRBD1 (6 bases). Trimming left V 2 bases short and J 4 bases short, with 8 bases between. This CDR3 has 13 amino acids. Germline V lookup: CDR1 MDHEN, CDR2 SYDVKM. CDR3: CASSLGQFYGYTF. The CDR3 nucleotides are TGTGCCAGCAGTTTAGGACAGTTCTATGGCTACACCTTC.

The J gene is TRBJ2-4, the V gene TRBV6-4, with D perhaps given as TRBD1 or TRBD2 (5 bases each). This CDR3 comprises 17 residues. Per germline, CDR1 MRHNA and CDR2 SNTAGT. Trimming left V 5 bases short and J 6 bases short, with 23 bases between. DNA for the CDR3: TGTGCCAGCAGTAGGAGAGGGGTTTCAGTCTGGGGAAACATTCAGTACTTC. It codes for CASSRRGVSVWGNIQYF.

The rearrangement joins TRBV7-7 to TRBJ2-2; 11 bases align to TRBD2. The ends lost 5 bases at V and 3 bases at J; junction bases unmatched: 5. Germline loops: CDR1 SSHAT, CDR2 FNYEAQ (reference sequence). The length of the CDR3 is 16 residues. CDR3 residues: CASSRSSGGDTGELFF. The CDR3 DNA sequence: TGTGCCAGCAGCCGAAGTAGCGGGGGGGACACCGGGGAGCTGTTTTTT.

This clone was counted between two and nine times. The chain couples TRBV5-4 to TRBJ2-7; 11 bases map to TRBD1. V dropped 3 bases and J dropped 5; count of bases not matched to a gene: 4. Germline lookup yields CDR1 SGHNT and CDR2 YYREEE (reference sequence). The CDR3 length is 14 residues. The CDR3 region is CASSSPGQGDEQYF. CDR3 in DNA: TGTGCCAGCAGCTCGCCGGGACAGGGGGACGAGCAGTACTTC.

CDR3 protein: CASSQKGRLGSYEQYF. CDR3 bases: TGTGCCAGCAGTCAAAAGGGGCGATTGGGCTCCTACGAGCAGTACTTC. V is TRBV11-2 and J is TRBJ2-7, with a possible D match to TRBD1 (5 bases). The germline CDR1 and CDR2 sequences are SGHAT and FQNNGV. Trimming took 6 bases from V and 0 from J, leaving 18 bases between them. This CDR3 is built from 16 residues.

The chain joins TRBV3-1 (or the pseudogene TRBV3-2) to TRBJ2-7; 10 bases agree with TRBD2. The germline V gene encodes CDR1 LGHDT and CDR2 YNNKEL (reference sequence). Germline trimming cut 4 bases from V and 3 bases from J; bases unmatched to any gene: 6. There are 15 residues in the CDR3. The CDR3 bases are TGTGCCAGCAGCCTCACTAGCGGGGAAGGCTACGAGCAGTACTTC. Its protein is CASSLTSGEGYEQYF.

The chain is built from TRBV10-3 and TRBJ1-2, with 11 nucleotides matching TRBD1. CDR1 is ENHRY, CDR2 SYGVKD, per germline. V shed 0 bases, J shed 6 bases, and the junction held 3 bases outside the gene matches. The CDR3 is 15 residues long. CDR3 protein: CAISESLGQGDGYTF. Here the CDR3 DNA reads TGTGCCATCAGTGAGTCGTTGGGACAGGGGGATGGCTACACCTTC.

The V call is TRBV10-1, the J call TRBJ1-5; D remains unclear. The germline V and J ends were trimmed by 10 bases and 1 base, with 17 bases remaining between them. The germline V gene has CDR1 WNHNN and CDR2 SYGVQD (reference sequence). The CDR3 totals 15 residues. Here the CDR3 reads CATSRLDGSNQPQHF. Written as DNA, the CDR3 is TGCGCCACCTCCCGTCTGGACGGAAGCAATCAGCCCCAGCATTTT.

V and J are TRBV6-2 or TRBV6-3 and TRBJ1-5, with D perhaps TRBD1 (5 bases). The germline CDR1 and CDR2 sequences are MNHEY and SVGEGT. The CDR3 runs 13 residues. V was trimmed by 6 bases and J by 6 bases, leaving 12 bases between them. The CDR3 sequence is CASSTGAFQPQHF. The CDR3 DNA sequence: TGTGCCAGCAGCACTGGGGCCTTTCAGCCCCAGCATTTT.

V gene TRBV6-5 combines with J gene TRBJ1-5; D gene uncertain. V gave up 0 bases and J gave up 6 bases, with 6 bases separating them. The CDR3 loop spans 13 amino acids. The V gene's germline CDR1 is MNHEY and CDR2 SVGAGI. The CDR3 DNA sequence: TGTGCCAGCAGTTACTCGACGCCTCAGCCCCAGCATTTT. Translated, it gives CASSYSTPQPQHF.

The chain combines TRBV28 with TRBJ1-2; no definite D call. Trimming removed 6 bases from V and 4 bases from J, with 3 bases in between. Germline CDR1 MDHEN, CDR2 SYDVKM. CDR3 size: 10 residues. The DNA of the CDR3 is TGTGCCAGCAGCCGCTATGGCTACACCTTC. It translates to CASSRYGYTF.

The V call is TRBV6-2 or TRBV6-3, the J call TRBJ2-7; tentative D call: TRBD2 (5 bases). The germline gives CDR1 MNHEY, CDR2 SVGEGT. The germline V and J ends were trimmed by 0 bases and 0 bases, with 12 bases remaining between them. CDR3 length equals 16 residues. This chain's CDR3 is CASSYSGRGSSYEQYF. The CDR3 nucleotides read TGTGCCAGCAGTTACTCCGGACGTGGGAGCTCCTACGAGCAGTACTTC.

This chain joins TRBV19 and TRBJ2-1; 7 bases align to TRBD2. The CDR3 extends over 14 amino acids. The germline V gene has CDR1 LNHDA and CDR2 SQIVND (reference sequence). V lost 3 bases to trimming and J lost 7 bases; unmatched junction nucleotides: 6. CDR3 bases: TGTGCCAGTAGTATTACGGGGGGAGTAAATGAGCAGTTCTTC. This sequence encodes CASSITGGVNEQFF.

The chain recombines TRBV23-1 with TRBJ2-7, with D maybe TRBD2 (6 bases). TRBV23-1 is noted as an ORF with a role that remains uncertain. The CDR3 extends over 17 amino acids. V lost 0 bases and J lost 7, with 22 bases in between. DNA of the CDR3: TGCGCCAGCAGTCAATCCGTCTTTGGGGGGTGCCTGGGGGAGCAGTACTTC. Translation: CASSQSVFGGCLGEQYF.

This clone was found once. The chain employs TRBV7-2 and TRBJ2-3; weak D call: TRBD2 (7 bases). The CDR3 loop spans 15 amino acids. Trimming took 1 base from V and 3 from J, leaving 11 bases between them. Per germline, CDR1 SGHTA and CDR2 FQGNSA. The CDR3 region is CASSLEGGLTDTQYF. The CDR3 bases are TGTGCCAGCAGCTTAGAGGGGGGGCTGACAGATACGCAGTATTTT.

The V gene is TRBV7-2, the J gene TRBJ2-1; D is possibly TRBD1 (6 bases). The V end lost 1 base, the J end lost 10 bases, and 11 bases lay between the germline ends. The germline V gene has CDR1 SGHTA and CDR2 FQGNSA. CDR3 length: 13 amino acids. CDR3 loop: CASSLGGHGEQFF. In DNA, the CDR3 is TGTGCCAGCAGCTTAGGGGGGCATGGCGAGCAGTTCTTC.

This clone was seen more than once but under ten times. V gene TRBV4-1 combines with J gene TRBJ1-4; TRBD1 aligns across 9 bases. J lost 7 bases, V lost 0 bases, and 6 bases had no gene match. The germline gives CDR1 MGHRA, CDR2 YSYEKL. CDR3 length: 16 amino acids. CDR3 region: CASSQDHGTGSEKLFF. The CDR3 nucleotides read TGCGCCAGCAGCCAAGATCATGGGACAGGGAGTGAAAAACTGTTTTTT.

CDR3 loop: CASSPGSQPQHF. The CDR3 DNA is TGTGCCAGCAGCCCAGGATCTCAGCCCCAGCATTTT. The chain couples TRBV12-3 or TRBV12-4 to TRBJ1-5, with D unclear. The V end lost 6 bases, the J end lost 6 bases, and 9 bases lay between the germline ends. The CDR3 totals 12 residues.

The chain uses TRBV11-2 and TRBJ1-4, with D unclear. Germline assignment: CDR1 SGHAT and CDR2 FQNNGV. CDR3 size: 14 residues. Trimming took 1 base from V and 7 from J, leaving 10 bases between them. CDR3 sequence reads: CASSLVLGGEKLFF. CDR3 sequence (DNA): TGTGCCAGCAGCTTAGTTCTAGGAGGTGAAAAACTGTTTTTT.

The rearrangement uses TRBV15 and TRBJ2-7; D ambiguous. V was clipped by 0 bases and J by 10 bases, with 13 bases between them. The CDR3 length is 13 residues. Looked up from germline, CDR1 is LNHNV and CDR2 is YYDKDF (reference sequence). The CDR3 region has the DNA TGTGCCACCAGCAGAGATGTGGCCCCATTTCAGTACTTC. The encoded protein is CATSRDVAPFQYF.

J is TRBJ2-7 and V is TRBV5-5; no definite D call. The CDR3 sequence is 13 residues long. The V gene's germline CDR1 is SGHKS and CDR2 YYEKEE (reference sequence). Deletions cut 2 bases from V and 5 bases from J, with 11 bases between. Here the CDR3 DNA reads TGTGCCAGCAGCTTTTTGGGTGGCGACGAGCAGTACTTC. Amino acids: CASSFLGGDEQYF.

Notes on this clone: Other DNA sequences in this sample translate to the same CDR3. The chain combines TRBV28 with TRBJ1-2; possibly TRBD1 for D (5 bases). The germline gives CDR1 MDHEN, CDR2 SYDVKM. This CDR3 has 12 amino acids. Trimming pared 3 bases from V and 5 bases from J, leaving 7 bases between. CDR3 amino acids: CASSLGGYGYTF. In nucleotides, the CDR3 is TGTGCCAGCAGTTTGGGGGGGTATGGCTACACCTTC.

The rearrangement uses TRBV11-2 and TRBJ1-2; D is uncertain. With 5 bases removed from V and 8 bases from J, the gap between germline ends came to 15 bases. This CDR3 is built from 13 residues. The germline gives CDR1 SGHAT, CDR2 FQNNGV. CDR3 nucleotides: TGTGCCAGCAGCCCCTTCGAGAAGTCGGGCTACACCTTC. It codes for CASSPFEKSGYTF.

Comment on this clone: This CDR3 is also generated by other DNA sequences in the sample. The V and J genes are TRBV28 and TRBJ1-5; 9 nucleotides line up with TRBD1. V lost 4 bases and J lost 4; bases outside the gene matches: 5. The CDR3 runs 15 residues. In germline, CDR1 is MDHEN, CDR2 SYDVKM. The CDR3 DNA is TGTGCCAGCAGTTCAGCAGGGACAGGGAATCAGCCCCAGCATTTT. This translates into CASSSAGTGNQPQHF.

The CDR3 is CASSKTGEIGYTF. The CDR3 DNA sequence: TGTGCCAGCAGCAAAACAGGGGAGATCGGCTACACCTTC. The rearrangement uses TRBV7-2 and TRBJ1-2, with 7 bases lining up with TRBD1. Germline V gives CDR1 SGHTA, CDR2 FQGNSA. The CDR3 is made up of 13 amino acids. The V gene end was trimmed by 5 bases and the J gene end by 8 bases; junction bases not matched to a gene: 8.